Below are 19 T cell receptor beta chains sequenced from a single sample in a study of regulatory T cells in long-lasting Graves disease. Time point specified: newly diagnosed GD, antithyroid drugs for less than 3 months. There was RNA extracted from PBMCs, and the TCR library was made from it. CDR3 regions were amplified by Arm-PCR using iRepertoire HTBI primers to build TCR beta libraries. Each CDR3 protein is one row after TCRdb ran MiXCR on the multiplex PCR reads. The table lists under 700,000 distinct CDR3 sequences, 15% to 20% of them singletons. In addition, the sample was reused for a study of T cells in Graves' hyperthyroidism and ophthalmopathy.

The sequencing used peripheral blood mononuclear cells (PBMCs), collected at new diagnosis, from a patient treated with antithyroid drugs. These receptors were obtained from a woman aged 35 to 59 with Graves disease.

In its sample, this clonotype was seen a few times. The chain links TRBV7-9 to TRBJ2-1; 11 bases are shared with TRBD1. The CDR3 has 15 residues. J gave up 7 bases and V 6 bases, and 8 bases lay outside the gene matches. Germline loops: CDR1 SEHNR, CDR2 FQNEAQ (reference sequence). The CDR3 nucleotides are TGTGCCAGCAGGTTCCCGGGACAGGGGGTTAATGAGCAGTTCTTC. Protein product: CASRFPGQGVNEQFF.

To note about this clonotype: A much larger clone differs from this one at a single base, so this may be a read error. The rearrangement uses TRBV2 and TRBJ1-6, with D perhaps matching TRBD1 (6 bases). There are 15 residues in the CDR3. Looked up from germline, CDR1 is SNHLY and CDR2 is FYNNEI. The CDR3 here is CASSGQSSYISPLHF. For the CDR3, the DNA is TGTGCCAGCAGCGGACAGAGCTCCTATATTTCACCCCTCCACTTT.

This clonotype was picked up a small number of times. This rearrangement joins TRBV12-3 or TRBV12-4 to TRBJ2-1; D perhaps matches TRBD2 (5 bases). The V end was cut by 5 bases, the J end by 6 bases, with 17 bases between. There are 15 residues in the CDR3. The DNA of the CDR3 is TGTGCCAGCAGTCTGGAGGTGGGTGCGGGCAATGAGCAGTTCTTC. Its protein product is CASSLEVGAGNEQFF.

This clonotype was seen repeatedly, ten times or more. The rearrangement uses TRBV3-1 and TRBJ2-7, with a possible D match to TRBD1 (6 bases). The CDR3 consists of 14 residues. Germline CDR1 is LGHDT and CDR2 is YNNKEL (reference sequence). Trimming took off 2 bases at V and 3 bases at J, with 11 bases between the two ends. In DNA form, the CDR3 reads TGTGCCAGCAGCCAAACCCTACAGGGCTACGAGCAGTACTTC. Its translation is CASSQTLQGYEQYF.

This clonotype was counted many times. This rearrangement joins TRBV30 to TRBJ2-1, with 9 bases identical to TRBD2. CDR1 is GTSNPN, CDR2 SVGIG, per germline (reference sequence). The CDR3 length is 14 residues. V was pared by 2 bases and J by 5 bases, with 4 bases of the junction left unmatched. CDR3 sequence: CAWSLGLANNEQFF. DNA of the CDR3: TGTGCCTGGAGTCTAGGACTAGCGAACAATGAGCAGTTCTTC.

This clonotype was observed at least ten times. The chain carries TRBV10-3 and TRBJ2-7; maybe TRBD2 (6 bases). Looked up from germline, CDR1 is ENHRY and CDR2 is SYGVKD. CDR3 length: 15 amino acids. Trimming took off 6 bases at V and 0 bases at J, with 15 bases between the two ends. In DNA, the CDR3 is TGTGCCATCAGGAACCGGGACGGGAGCTCCTACGAGCAGTACTTC. It translates to CAIRNRDGSSYEQYF.

This clonotype has only a few counts. This sequence joins TRBV20-1 and TRBJ1-2; TRBD1 aligns across 10 bases. Trimming took 1 base from V and 5 from J; bases not matched to a gene: 7. CDR1 and CDR2 from the germline V gene are DFQATT and SNEGSKA (reference sequence). The length of the CDR3 is 15 residues. The CDR3 region is CSARVPGTGDYGYTF. The CDR3, as DNA: TGCAGTGCTAGAGTTCCCGGGACAGGGGATTATGGCTACACCTTC.

Note on this clonotype: Sequence at one end of the junction differs from germline and may be a read error. This rearrangement joins TRBV7-7 to TRBJ2-7, with 7 positions matching TRBD1. CDR3 length equals 13 residues. Germline CDR1 and CDR2: SSHAT and FNYEAQ (reference sequence). CDR3: CASSLGGQSEQYF. The CDR3 nucleotides read TGTGCTAGCAGCTTAGGGGGACAGTCCGAGCAGTACTTC.

In this sample, this clonotype turned up many times. The chain couples TRBV28 to TRBJ1-5; TRBD1 is a possible D gene (5 bases). CDR3 length: 17 residues. CDR1 is MDHEN, CDR2 SYDVKM, per germline. The V gene lost 3 bases and the J gene lost 3 bases, with 18 bases spanning the gap. Here the CDR3 DNA reads TGTGCCAGCAGTTTGGTGGGAGGGGCTGAAAACAATCAGCCCCAGCATTTT. Amino acid sequence: CASSLVGGAENNQPQHF.

This clonotype has only a few counts. This chain links TRBV9 with TRBJ1-1; D remains unclear. This CDR3 contains 14 residues. Deletions cut 0 bases from V and 3 bases from J, with 9 bases between. Germline assignment: CDR1 SGDLS and CDR2 YYNGEE. The CDR3 nucleotides read TGTGCCAGCAGCGTAGGAAGCACGGACACTGAAGCTTTCTTT. The encoded protein is CASSVGSTDTEAFF.

V is TRBV18 and J is TRBJ1-2; D perhaps matches TRBD1 (5 bases). V lost 2 bases and J lost 4, with 20 bases in between. Germline V lookup: CDR1 KGHSH, CDR2 LQKENI. The CDR3 runs to 17 residues. The DNA of the CDR3 is TGTGCCAGCTCACCAACCATGAATCAGGGCACGGCCTATGGCTACACCTTC. This gives the protein CASSPTMNQGTAYGYTF.

This clonotype was seen only a few times. The rearrangement links TRBV11-3 to TRBJ2-2; D gene ambiguous. The V and J ends lost 3 bases and 2 bases respectively, with 4 bases between them. Germline V gene sequence: CDR1 SGHNT, CDR2 YENEEA. This CDR3 spans 13 amino acids. CDR3 in amino acids: CASSFSNTGELFF. In nucleotides, the CDR3 is TGTGCCAGCAGCTTTTCTAACACCGGGGAGCTGTTTTTT.

The chain has TRBV2 and TRBJ1-2; D is perhaps TRBD1 (6 bases). The germline gives CDR1 SNHLY, CDR2 FYNNEI. V was shortened by 6 bases and J by 7 bases, with 12 bases between the two germline ends. The CDR3 covers 12 residues. The CDR3 spells CASSQQGFGYTF. The CDR3 nucleotides read TGTGCCAGCAGCCAACAGGGCTTTGGCTACACCTTC.

This clonotype was seen ten or more times. The gene calls are TRBV6-5 and TRBJ1-6, with D unclear. In germline, CDR1 is MNHEY, CDR2 SVGAGI. The CDR3 contains 14 residues. V was clipped by 4 bases and J by 13 bases, with 17 bases between them. For the CDR3, the DNA is TGTGCCAGCAGTTTAGACATGACGAAGCCGCCCCTCCACTTT. Its protein is CASSLDMTKPPLHF.

The V gene is TRBV30, the J gene TRBJ1-5, with 7 bases lining up with TRBD1. CDR1 GTSNPN and CDR2 SVGIG come from the germline V gene (reference sequence). Trimming removed 2 bases from V and 4 bases from J; junction bases left unmatched: 5. This CDR3 comprises 14 residues. DNA for the CDR3: TGTGCCTGGAGTACGGACAGGTTGAATCAGCCCCAGCATTTT. Amino acids: CAWSTDRLNQPQHF.

This clonotype was counted a few times. A junction end diverges from the germline sequence, so it may reflect a read error. The chain combines TRBV7-6 with TRBJ2-5; the D is unclear. The CDR3 has 16 residues. Germline values: CDR1 SGHVS, CDR2 FNYEAQ. The CDR3 protein is CASGLAGAGYQETQYF. In DNA form, the CDR3 reads TGTGCCAGCGGCTTAGCCGGCGCAGGATACCAAGAGACCCAGTACTTC.

This clonotype showed up many times. The V and J genes are TRBV7-9 and TRBJ2-7; TRBD1 matches 8 bases. Germline loops: CDR1 SEHNR, CDR2 FQNEAQ (reference sequence). The CDR3 length is 14 residues. The junction had 7 bases not matched to a gene; V was cut back by 5 bases and J by 4 bases. The CDR3: CASSRGQGTYEQYF. The CDR3 region has the DNA TGTGCCAGCAGCCGCGGACAGGGCACGTACGAGCAGTACTTC.

This clonotype has ten or more counts. The genes are TRBV2 and TRBJ1-5; D is undetermined. CDR1 SNHLY and CDR2 FYNNEI come from the germline V gene. V lost 5 bases and J 0 bases, leaving 11 bases between the germline ends. The CDR3 extends over 15 amino acids. CDR3 sequence: CASSPDGNSNQPQHF. The CDR3 bases are TGTGCCAGCAGTCCCGACGGTAATAGCAATCAGCCCCAGCATTTT.

The chain has TRBV27 and TRBJ1-2; D is unclear. With 2 bases removed from V and 6 bases from J, the gap between germline ends came to 10 bases. Germline V gene data show CDR1 as MNHEY and CDR2 as SMNVEV (reference sequence). This CDR3 contains 13 residues. The DNA for the CDR3 is TGTGCCAGCAGTTTAATAGGAACCCATGGCTACACCTTC. Translating it yields CASSLIGTHGYTF.